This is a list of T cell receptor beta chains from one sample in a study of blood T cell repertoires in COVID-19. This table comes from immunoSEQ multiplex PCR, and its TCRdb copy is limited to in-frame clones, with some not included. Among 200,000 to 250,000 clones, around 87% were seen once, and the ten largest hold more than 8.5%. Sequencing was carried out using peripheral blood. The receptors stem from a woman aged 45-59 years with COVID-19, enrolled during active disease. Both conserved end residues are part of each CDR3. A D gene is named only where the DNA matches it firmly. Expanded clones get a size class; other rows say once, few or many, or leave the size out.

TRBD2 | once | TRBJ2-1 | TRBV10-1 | CASRPGLDSYEQFF | TGCGCCAGCAGACCGGGACTAGATTCGTATGAGCAGTTCTTC
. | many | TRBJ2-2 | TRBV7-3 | CASSLSHGSNTGELFF | TGTGCCAGCAGCTTAAGTCACGGTTCAAACACCGGGGAGCTGTTTTTT
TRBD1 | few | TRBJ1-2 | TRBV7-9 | CASRRNRGPFYGYTF | TGTGCCAGCAGACGGAACAGGGGGCCATTCTATGGCTACACCTTC
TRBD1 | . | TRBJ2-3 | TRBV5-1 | CASSLEGQGSADTQYF | TGCGCCAGCAGCTTGGAGGGACAGGGGAGCGCAGATACGCAGTATTTT
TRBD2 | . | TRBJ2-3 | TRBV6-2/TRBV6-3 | CASSYSWTSGRYTDTQYF | TGTGCCAGCAGTTACTCGTGGACTAGCGGGCGGTACACAGATACGCAGTATTTT
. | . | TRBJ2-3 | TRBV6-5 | CASSSSGSSTDTQYF | TGTGCCAGCAGTTCCAGCGGGTCTAGCACAGATACGCAGTATTTT
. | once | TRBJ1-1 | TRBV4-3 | CASSQARGTGNTEAFF | TGCGCCAGCAGCCAAGCTAGGGGGACGGGGAACACTGAAGCTTTCTTT
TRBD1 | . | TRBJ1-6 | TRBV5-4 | CASSPGQGRESPLHF | TGTGCCAGCAGCCCCGGACAGGGAAGAGAGTCACCCCTCCACTTT
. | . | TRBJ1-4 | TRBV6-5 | CASSYEYKNYEKLFF | TGTGCCAGCAGTTACGAATACAAGAATTACGAAAAACTGTTTTTT
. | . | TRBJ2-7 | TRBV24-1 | CATSDLGSGTPAQQQYF | TGTGCCACCAGTGATTTGGGATCTGGGACACCGGCCCAACAGCAGTACTTC
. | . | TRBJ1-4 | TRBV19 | CASSKQSKNEKLFF | TGTGCCAGTAGTAAACAGAGTAAAAATGAAAAACTGTTTTTT
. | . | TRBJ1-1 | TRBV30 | CAWSVSGITEAFF | TGTGCCTGGAGTGTCTCAGGCATCACTGAAGCTTTCTTT
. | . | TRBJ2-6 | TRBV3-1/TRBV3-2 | CASSPNSGANVLTF | TGTGCCAGCAGCCCAAACTCTGGGGCCAACGTCCTGACTTTC
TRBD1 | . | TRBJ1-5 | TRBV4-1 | CASSEAGQGFHQPQHF | TGCGCCAGCAGCGAAGCCGGACAGGGTTTCCATCAGCCCCAGCATTTT
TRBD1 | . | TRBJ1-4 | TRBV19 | CASSPSTGGSEKLFF | TGTGCCAGTAGTCCATCGACAGGGGGAAGTGAAAAACTGTTTTTT
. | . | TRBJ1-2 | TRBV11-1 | CASSSDRVNYGYTF | TGTGCCAGCAGCTCAGACCGGGTTAACTATGGCTACACCTTC
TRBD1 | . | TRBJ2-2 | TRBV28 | CASSSQGAGTGELFF | TGTGCCAGCAGTTCGCAGGGGGCCGGCACCGGGGAGCTGTTTTTT
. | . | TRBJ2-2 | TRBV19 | CASSRQTDANTGELFF | TGTGCCAGTAGTAGGCAGACAGACGCGAACACCGGGGAGCTGTTTTTT
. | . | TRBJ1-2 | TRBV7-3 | CASSLTPGEPVDGYTF | TGTGCCAGCAGCCTAACCCCAGGGGAGCCGGTAGATGGCTACACCTTC
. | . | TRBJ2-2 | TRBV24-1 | CATSDTKHPYPNTGELFF | TGTGCCACCAGTGATACGAAGCACCCTTACCCGAACACCGGGGAGCTGTTTTTT